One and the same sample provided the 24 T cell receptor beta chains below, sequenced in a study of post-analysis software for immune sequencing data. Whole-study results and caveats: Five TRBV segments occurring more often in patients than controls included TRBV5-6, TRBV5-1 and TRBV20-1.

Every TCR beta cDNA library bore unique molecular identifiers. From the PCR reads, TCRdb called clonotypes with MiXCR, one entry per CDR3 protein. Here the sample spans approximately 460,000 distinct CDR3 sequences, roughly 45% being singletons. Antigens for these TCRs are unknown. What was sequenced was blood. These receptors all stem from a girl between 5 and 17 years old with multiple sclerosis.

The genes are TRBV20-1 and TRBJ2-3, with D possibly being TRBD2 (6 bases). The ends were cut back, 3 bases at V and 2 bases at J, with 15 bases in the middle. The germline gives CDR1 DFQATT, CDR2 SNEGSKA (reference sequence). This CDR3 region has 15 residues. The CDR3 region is CSARFPGVATDTQYF. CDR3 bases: TGCAGTGCTAGGTTCCCGGGGGTTGCCACAGATACGCAGTATTTT.

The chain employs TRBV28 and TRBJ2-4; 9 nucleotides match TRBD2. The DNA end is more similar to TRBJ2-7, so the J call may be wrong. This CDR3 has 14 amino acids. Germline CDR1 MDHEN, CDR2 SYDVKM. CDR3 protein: CASRKGLAPHEQYF. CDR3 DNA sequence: TGTGCCAGTAGGAAGGGACTAGCCCCCCACGAGCAGTACTTC.

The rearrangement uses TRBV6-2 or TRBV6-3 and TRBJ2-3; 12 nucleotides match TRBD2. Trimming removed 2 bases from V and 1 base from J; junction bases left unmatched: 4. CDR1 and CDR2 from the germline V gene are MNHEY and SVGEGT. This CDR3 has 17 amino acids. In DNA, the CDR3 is TGTGCCAGCAGTTACCTAGCGGGAGGGACAGGCACAGATACGCAGTATTTT. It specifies CASSYLAGGTGTDTQYF.

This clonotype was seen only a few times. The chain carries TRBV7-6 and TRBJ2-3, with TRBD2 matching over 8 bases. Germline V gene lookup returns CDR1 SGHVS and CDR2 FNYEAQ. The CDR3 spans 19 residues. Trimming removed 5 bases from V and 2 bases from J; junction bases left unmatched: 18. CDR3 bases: TGTGCCAGCAGCCTCGAATATAGCTCATCAGCGGGAGCCACAGATACGCAGTATTTT. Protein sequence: CASSLEYSSSAGATDTQYF.

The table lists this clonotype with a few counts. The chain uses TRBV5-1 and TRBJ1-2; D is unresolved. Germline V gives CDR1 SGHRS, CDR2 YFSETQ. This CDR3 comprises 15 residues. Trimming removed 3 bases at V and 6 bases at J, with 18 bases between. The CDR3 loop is CASSSDGLVRDGYTF. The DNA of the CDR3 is TGCGCCAGCAGCTCGGACGGCCTTGTGAGGGATGGCTACACCTTC.

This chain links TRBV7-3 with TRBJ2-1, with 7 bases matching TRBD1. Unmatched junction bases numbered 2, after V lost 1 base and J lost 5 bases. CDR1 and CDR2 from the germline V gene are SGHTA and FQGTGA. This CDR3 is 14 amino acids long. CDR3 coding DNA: TGTGCCAGCAGCTTAAAGGGGGCGGACAATGAGCAGTTCTTC. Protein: CASSLKGADNEQFF.

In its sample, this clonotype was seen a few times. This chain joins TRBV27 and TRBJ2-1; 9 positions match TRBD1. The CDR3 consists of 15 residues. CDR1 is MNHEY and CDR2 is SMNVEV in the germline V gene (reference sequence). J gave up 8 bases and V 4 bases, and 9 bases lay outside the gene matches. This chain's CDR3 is CASSSRDREWDEQFF. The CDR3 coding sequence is TGTGCCAGCAGTTCCCGGGACAGGGAATGGGATGAGCAGTTCTTC.

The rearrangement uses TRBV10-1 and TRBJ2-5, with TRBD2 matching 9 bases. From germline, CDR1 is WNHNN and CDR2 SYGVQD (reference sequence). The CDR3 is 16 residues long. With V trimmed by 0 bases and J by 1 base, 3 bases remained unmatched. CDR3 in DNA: TGCGCCAGCAGTGAGTCCCTAGCGGGGACCCAAGAGACCCAGTACTTC. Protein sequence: CASSESLAGTQETQYF.

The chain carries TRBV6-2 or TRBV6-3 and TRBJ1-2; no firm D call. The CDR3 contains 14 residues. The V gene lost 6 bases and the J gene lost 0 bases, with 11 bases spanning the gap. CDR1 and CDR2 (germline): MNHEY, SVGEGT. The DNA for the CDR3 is TGTGCCAGCAGGATCTCCGGGTCTAACTATGGCTACACCTTC. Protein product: CASRISGSNYGYTF.

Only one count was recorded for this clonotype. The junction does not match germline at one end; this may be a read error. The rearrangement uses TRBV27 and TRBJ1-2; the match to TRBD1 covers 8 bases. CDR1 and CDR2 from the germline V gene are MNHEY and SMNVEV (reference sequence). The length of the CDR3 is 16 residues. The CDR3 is CASSLYGQGQFYDYTF. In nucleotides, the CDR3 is TGTGCCAGCAGTTTATATGGACAGGGCCAATTTTATGACTACACCTTC.

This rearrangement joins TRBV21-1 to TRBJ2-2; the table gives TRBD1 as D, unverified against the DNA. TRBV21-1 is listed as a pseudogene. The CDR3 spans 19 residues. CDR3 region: CASSTFLPGPPLNTGELFF. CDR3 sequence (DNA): TGTGCCAGCAGCACGTTTTTGCCTGGGCCGCCCTTGAACACCGGGGAGCTGTTTTTT.

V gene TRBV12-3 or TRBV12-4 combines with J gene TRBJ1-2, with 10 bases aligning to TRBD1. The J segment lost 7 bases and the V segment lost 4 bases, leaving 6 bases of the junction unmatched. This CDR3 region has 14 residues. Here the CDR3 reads CASSWDRGGGGYTF. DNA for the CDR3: TGTGCCAGCAGTTGGGACAGGGGAGGAGGTGGCTACACCTTC.

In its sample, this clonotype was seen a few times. This CDR3 reads CSATPPGYSPSYEQYF. CDR3 nucleotides: TGCAGTGCTACACCACCAGGATACTCTCCCTCCTACGAGCAGTACTTC. This chain connects TRBV20-1 to TRBJ2-7, with D unclear. This CDR3 has 16 residues. Trimming pared 4 bases from V and 0 bases from J, leaving 19 bases between. The germline V gene has CDR1 DFQATT and CDR2 SNEGSKA (reference sequence).

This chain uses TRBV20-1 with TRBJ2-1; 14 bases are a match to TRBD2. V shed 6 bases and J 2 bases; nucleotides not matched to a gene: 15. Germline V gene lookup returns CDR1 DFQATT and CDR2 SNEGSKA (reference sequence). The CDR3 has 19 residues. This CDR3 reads CSATKPGLAGEDPYNEQFF. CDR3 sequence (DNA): TGCAGTGCGACCAAACCGGGACTAGCGGGAGAGGACCCCTACAATGAGCAGTTCTTC.

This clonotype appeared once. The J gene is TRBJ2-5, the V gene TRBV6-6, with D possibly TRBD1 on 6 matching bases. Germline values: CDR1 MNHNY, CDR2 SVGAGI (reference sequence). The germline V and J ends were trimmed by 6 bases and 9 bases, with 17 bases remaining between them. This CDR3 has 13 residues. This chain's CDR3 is CASSLPSEGAQYF. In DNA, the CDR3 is TGTGCCAGCAGCTTACCGTCAGAGGGGGCCCAGTACTTC.

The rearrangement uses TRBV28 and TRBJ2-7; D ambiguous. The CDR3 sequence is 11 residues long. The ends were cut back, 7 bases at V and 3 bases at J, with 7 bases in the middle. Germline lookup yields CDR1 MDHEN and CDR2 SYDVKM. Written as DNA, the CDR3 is TGTGCCAGCAATGGGTACTACGAGCAGTACTTC. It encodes CASNGYYEQYF.

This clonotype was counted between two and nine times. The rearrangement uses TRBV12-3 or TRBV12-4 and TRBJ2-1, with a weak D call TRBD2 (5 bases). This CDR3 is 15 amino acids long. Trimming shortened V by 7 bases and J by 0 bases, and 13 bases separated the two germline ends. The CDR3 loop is CASTGLTLSYNEQFF. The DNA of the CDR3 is TGTGCCAGCACAGGACTGACCCTCTCCTACAATGAGCAGTTCTTC.

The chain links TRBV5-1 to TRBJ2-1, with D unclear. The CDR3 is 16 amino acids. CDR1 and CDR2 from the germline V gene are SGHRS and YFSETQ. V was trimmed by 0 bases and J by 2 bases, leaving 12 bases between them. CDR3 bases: TGCGCCAGCAGCTTGGGCTTTGGTGGGACCTACAATGAGCAGTTCTTC. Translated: CASSLGFGGTYNEQFF.

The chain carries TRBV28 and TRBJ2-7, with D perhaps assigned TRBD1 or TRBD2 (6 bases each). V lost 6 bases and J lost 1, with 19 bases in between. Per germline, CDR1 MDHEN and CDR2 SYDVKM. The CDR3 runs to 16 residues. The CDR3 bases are TGTGCCAGCAGCCCCGGGAGTCAGGGGTGGTCCTACGAGCAGTACTTC. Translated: CASSPGSQGWSYEQYF. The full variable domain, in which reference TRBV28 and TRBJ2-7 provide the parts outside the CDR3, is DVKVTQSSRYLVKRTGEKVFLECVQDMDHENMFWYRQDPGLGLRLIYFSYDVKMKEKGDIPEGYSVSREKKERFSLILESASTNQTSMYLCASSPGSQGWSYEQYFGPGTRLTVT.

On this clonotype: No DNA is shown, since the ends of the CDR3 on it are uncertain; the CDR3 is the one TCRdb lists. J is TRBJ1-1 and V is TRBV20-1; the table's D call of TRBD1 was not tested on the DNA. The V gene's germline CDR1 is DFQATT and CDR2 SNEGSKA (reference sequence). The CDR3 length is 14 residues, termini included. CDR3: CSAREGEVGPGTFF.

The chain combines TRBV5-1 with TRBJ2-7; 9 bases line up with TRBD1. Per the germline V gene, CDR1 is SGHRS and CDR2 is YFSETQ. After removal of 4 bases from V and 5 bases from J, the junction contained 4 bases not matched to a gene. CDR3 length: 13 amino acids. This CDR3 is CASSRDRADEQYF. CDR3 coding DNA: TGCGCCAGCAGCCGGGACAGGGCGGACGAGCAGTACTTC.

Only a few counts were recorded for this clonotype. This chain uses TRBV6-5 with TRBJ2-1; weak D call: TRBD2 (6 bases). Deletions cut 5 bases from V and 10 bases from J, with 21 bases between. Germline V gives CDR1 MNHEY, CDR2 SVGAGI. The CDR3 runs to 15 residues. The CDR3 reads CASSEMAGKSYEQFF. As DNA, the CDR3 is TGTGCCAGCAGTGAAATGGCGGGAAAAAGTTACGAGCAGTTCTTC.

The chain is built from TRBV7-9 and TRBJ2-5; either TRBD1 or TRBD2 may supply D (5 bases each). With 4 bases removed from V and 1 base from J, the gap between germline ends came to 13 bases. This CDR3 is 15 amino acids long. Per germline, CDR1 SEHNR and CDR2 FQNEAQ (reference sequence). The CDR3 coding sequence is TGTGCCAGCAGCTCCCGTGGGACGGTCCAAGAGACCCAGTACTTC. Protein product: CASSSRGTVQETQYF.

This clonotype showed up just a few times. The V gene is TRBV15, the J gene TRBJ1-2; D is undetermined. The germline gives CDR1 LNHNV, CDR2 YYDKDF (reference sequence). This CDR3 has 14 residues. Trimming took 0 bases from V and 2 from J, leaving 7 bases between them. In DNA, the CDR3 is TGTGCCACCAGCAGAGATCCAACCAACTATGGCTACACCTTC. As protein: CATSRDPTNYGYTF.